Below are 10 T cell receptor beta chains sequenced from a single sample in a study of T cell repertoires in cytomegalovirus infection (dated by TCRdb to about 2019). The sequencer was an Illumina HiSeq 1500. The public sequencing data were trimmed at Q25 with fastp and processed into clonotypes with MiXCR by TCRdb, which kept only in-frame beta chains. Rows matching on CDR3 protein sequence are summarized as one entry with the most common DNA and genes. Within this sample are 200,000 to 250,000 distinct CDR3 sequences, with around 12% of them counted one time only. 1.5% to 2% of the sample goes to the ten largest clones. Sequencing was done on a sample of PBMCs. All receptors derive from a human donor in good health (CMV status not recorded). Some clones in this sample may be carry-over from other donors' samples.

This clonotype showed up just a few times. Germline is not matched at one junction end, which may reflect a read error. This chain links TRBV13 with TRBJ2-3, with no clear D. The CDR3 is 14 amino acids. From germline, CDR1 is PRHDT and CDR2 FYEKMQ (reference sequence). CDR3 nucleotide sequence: TGTGCCAGCAGCGTAGGAGTAATTAGGGATACGCAGTATTTT. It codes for CASSVGVIRDTQYF.

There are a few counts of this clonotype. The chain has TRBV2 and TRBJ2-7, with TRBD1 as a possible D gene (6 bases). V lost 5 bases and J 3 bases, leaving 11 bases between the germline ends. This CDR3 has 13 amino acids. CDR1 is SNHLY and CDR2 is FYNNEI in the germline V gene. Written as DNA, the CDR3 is TGTGCCAGCAGTCGGGACAAATACTACGAGCAGTACTTC. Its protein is CASSRDKYYEQYF.

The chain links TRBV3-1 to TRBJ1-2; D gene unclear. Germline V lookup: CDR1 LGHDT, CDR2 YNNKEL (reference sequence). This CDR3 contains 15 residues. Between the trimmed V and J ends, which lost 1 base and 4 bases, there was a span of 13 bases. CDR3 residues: CASSQAGREGYGYTF. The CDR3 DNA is TGTGCCAGCAGCCAAGCCGGGAGGGAAGGCTATGGCTACACCTTC. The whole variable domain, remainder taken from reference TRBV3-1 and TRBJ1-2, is DTAVSQTPKYLVTQMGNDKSIKCEQNLGHDTMYWYKQDSKKFLKIMFSYNNKELIINETVPNRFSPKSPDKAHLNLHINSLELGDSAVYFCASSQAGREGYGYTFGSGTRLTVV.

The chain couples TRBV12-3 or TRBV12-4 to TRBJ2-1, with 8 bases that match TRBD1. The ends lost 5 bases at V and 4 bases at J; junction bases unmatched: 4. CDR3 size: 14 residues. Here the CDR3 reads CASSPGGTYNEQFF. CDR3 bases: TGTGCCAGCAGTCCAGGGGGCACGTACAATGAGCAGTTCTTC.

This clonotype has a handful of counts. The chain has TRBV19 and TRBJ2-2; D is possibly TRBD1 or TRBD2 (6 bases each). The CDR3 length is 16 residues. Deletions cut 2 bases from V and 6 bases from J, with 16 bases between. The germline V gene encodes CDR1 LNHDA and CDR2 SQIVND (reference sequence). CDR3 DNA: TGTGCCAGTAGTATACTATTACAGGGCGGGGCCGGGGAGCTGTTTTTT. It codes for CASSILLQGGAGELFF.

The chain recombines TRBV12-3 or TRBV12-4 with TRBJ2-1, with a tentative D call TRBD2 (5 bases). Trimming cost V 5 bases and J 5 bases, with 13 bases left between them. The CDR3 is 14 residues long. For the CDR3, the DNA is TGTGCCAGCAGTAGGACTGGAAGAAACAATGAGCAGTTCTTC. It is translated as CASSRTGRNNEQFF.

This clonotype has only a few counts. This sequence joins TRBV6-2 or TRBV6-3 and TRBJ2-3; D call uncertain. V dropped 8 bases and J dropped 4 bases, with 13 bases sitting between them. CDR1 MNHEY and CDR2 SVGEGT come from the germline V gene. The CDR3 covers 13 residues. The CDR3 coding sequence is TGTGCCAGCGGGAAAGATCTAGCAGATACGCAGTATTTT. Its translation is CASGKDLADTQYF.

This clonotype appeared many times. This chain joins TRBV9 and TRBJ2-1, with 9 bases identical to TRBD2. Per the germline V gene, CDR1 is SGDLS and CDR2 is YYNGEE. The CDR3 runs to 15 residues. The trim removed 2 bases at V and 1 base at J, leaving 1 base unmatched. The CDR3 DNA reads TGTGCCAGCAGCGTCACTAGCGGGTCCTACAATGAGCAGTTCTTC. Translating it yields CASSVTSGSYNEQFF.

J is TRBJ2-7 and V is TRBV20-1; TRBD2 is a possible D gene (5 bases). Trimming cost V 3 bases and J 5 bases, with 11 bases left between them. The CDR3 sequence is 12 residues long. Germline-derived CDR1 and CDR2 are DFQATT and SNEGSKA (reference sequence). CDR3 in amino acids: CSARVTGNEQYF. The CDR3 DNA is TGCAGTGCTAGGGTTACGGGGAACGAGCAGTACTTC.

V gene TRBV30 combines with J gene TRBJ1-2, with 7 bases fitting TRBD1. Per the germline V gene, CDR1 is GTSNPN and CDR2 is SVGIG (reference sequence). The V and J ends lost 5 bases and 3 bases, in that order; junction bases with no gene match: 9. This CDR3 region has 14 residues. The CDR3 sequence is CAWGMDRSYYGYTF. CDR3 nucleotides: TGTGCCTGGGGGATGGACAGGAGCTACTATGGCTACACCTTC.